Each of the 15 T cell receptor beta chains below was sequenced from the same sample in a study of T cell responses to AZD1222 COVID-19 vaccine listed by TCRdb under 2021. Library method: the immunoSEQ multiplex PCR assay. Held by TCRdb, this immuneACCESS table contains in-frame sequences only and omits some clones. Under half of the omission traces to an unresolved V gene where checked; the cause of the rest is unknown. Within this sample are under 120,000 clones, with 92% of them counted one time only. The ten biggest clones cover approximately 1.1% of the sample. The time point label for this specimen denotes: baseline before first vaccination. The sequencing here drew on peripheral blood, taken on day 0 of AZD1222 vaccination. Source of these receptors: an adult in good health.

This clone was recorded only once. CDR3: CASSTAGTGKTDTQYF. The DNA for the CDR3 is TGTGCCAGCAGCACCGCCGGGACAGGGAAAACAGATACGCAGTATTTT. This chain uses TRBV28 with TRBJ2-3; 9 bases fit TRBD1. Germline V CDR1 and CDR2: MDHEN, SYDVKM. This CDR3 has 16 residues. The junction had 10 bases not matched to a gene; V was cut back by 6 bases and J by 3 bases.

The rearrangement uses TRBV27 and TRBJ2-7; TRBD1 is a possible D gene (5 bases). V gave up 0 bases and J gave up 2 bases, with 8 bases separating them. The length of the CDR3 is 14 residues. Germline loops: CDR1 MNHEY, CDR2 SMNVEV (reference sequence). This chain's CDR3 is CASSLSGRAYEQYF. CDR3 DNA: TGTGCCAGCAGTTTATCTGGCAGGGCCTACGAGCAGTACTTC.

V usage is TRBV5-4 and J usage is TRBJ2-5; 7 nucleotides match TRBD2. Germline V CDR1 and CDR2: SGHNT, YYREEE (reference sequence). This CDR3 contains 14 residues. J gave up 4 bases and V 0 bases, and 3 bases lay outside the gene matches. Here the CDR3 DNA reads TGTGCCAGCAGCTTGGAGACTAGCAGAGAGACCCAGTACTTC. Translating gives CASSLETSRETQYF.

The rearrangement uses TRBV11-2 and TRBJ2-5; 8 nucleotides align to TRBD2. The CDR3 runs to 16 residues. Germline V gene data show CDR1 as SGHAT and CDR2 as FQNNGV. Germline trimming cut 0 bases from V and 4 bases from J; bases unmatched to any gene: 7. CDR3 DNA sequence: TGTGCCAGCAGCTTAGACATCGGGGGGGCGGGAGAGACCCAGTACTTC. Protein: CASSLDIGGAGETQYF.

The chain recombines TRBV19 with TRBJ2-7; D remains unclear. Germline V gene data show CDR1 as LNHDA and CDR2 as SQIVND (reference sequence). The germline V and J ends were trimmed by 4 bases and 6 bases, with 10 bases remaining between them. CDR3 length equals 12 residues. The CDR3 loop reads CASSTPGLEQYF. The CDR3, as DNA: TGTGCCAGTAGTACCCCTGGTCTCGAGCAGTACTTC.

The chain joins TRBV5-1 to TRBJ1-3; D is undetermined. Germline V gene lookup returns CDR1 SGHRS and CDR2 YFSETQ. The germline V and J ends were trimmed by 0 bases and 0 bases, with 16 bases remaining between them. CDR3 length equals 18 residues. The CDR3 spells CASSLAGPTEPSGNTIYF. Written as DNA, the CDR3 is TGCGCCAGCAGCTTGGCCGGTCCCACCGAACCCTCTGGAAACACCATATATTTT.

The CDR3 region is CAIRQGGISPLHF. Written as DNA, the CDR3 is TGTGCCATCAGGCAGGGGGGTATTTCACCCCTCCACTTT. The V and J genes are TRBV10-3 and TRBJ1-6; 7 bases align to TRBD1. Germline V gives CDR1 ENHRY, CDR2 SYGVKD. The CDR3 runs 13 residues. The trim removed 6 bases at V and 9 bases at J, leaving 5 bases unmatched.

The J gene is TRBJ2-3, the V gene TRBV6-4; D is tentatively TRBD1 or TRBD2 (6 bases each). The CDR3 length is 15 residues. CDR1 and CDR2 (germline): MRHNA, SNTAGT. The V end was cut by 5 bases, the J end by 2 bases, with 14 bases between. The CDR3 DNA sequence: TGTGCCAGCAGTACACAGGGAGGAGTCACAGATACGCAGTATTTT. It yields the protein CASSTQGGVTDTQYF.

V and J are TRBV28 and TRBJ2-1; 7 bases map to TRBD2. This CDR3 has 14 amino acids. V lost 5 bases to trimming and J lost 6 bases; unmatched junction nucleotides: 7. CDR1 and CDR2 (germline): MDHEN, SYDVKM. In nucleotides, the CDR3 is TGTGCCAGCAGTCGGGGAGGGGAACTCAATGAGCAGTTCTTC. Translation: CASSRGGELNEQFF. Drawing the rest from reference TRBV28 and TRBJ2-1, the complete variable domain is DVKVTQSSRYLVKRTGEKVFLECVQDMDHENMFWYRQDPGLGLRLIYFSYDVKMKEKGDIPEGYSVSREKKERFSLILESASTNQTSMYLCASSRGGELNEQFFGPGTRLTVL.

The chain joins TRBV6-5 to TRBJ1-6, with D uncertain. The germline V gene encodes CDR1 MNHEY and CDR2 SVGAGI. The CDR3 is 14 residues long. V lost 4 bases and J 3 bases, leaving 7 bases between the germline ends. CDR3 sequence (DNA): TGTGCCAGCAGTTCGGGGTTCTATAATTCACCCCTCCACTTT. It codes for CASSSGFYNSPLHF.

This clone was seen just once. The chain links TRBV6-6 to TRBJ2-1, with D tentatively TRBD1 or TRBD2 (5 bases each). The ends were cut back, 6 bases at V and 9 bases at J, with 18 bases in the middle. Per germline, CDR1 MNHNY and CDR2 SVGAGI (reference sequence). The CDR3 consists of 14 residues. The CDR3 sequence is CASRGELVPFEQFF. CDR3 in DNA: TGTGCCAGCAGGGGGGAACTAGTCCCTTTTGAGCAGTTCTTC.

The CDR3 spells CASSTDRDNGYTF. For the CDR3, the DNA is TGTGCCAGTAGTACCGACAGGGATAATGGCTACACCTTC. The rearrangement joins TRBV19 to TRBJ1-2; 7 positions match TRBD1. CDR1 LNHDA and CDR2 SQIVND come from the germline V gene (reference sequence). Losses at the gene ends were 4 bases for V and 6 bases for J; bases not matched to a gene: 5. This CDR3 is 13 amino acids long.

This clone was observed once. This chain links TRBV7-2 with TRBJ1-1; unclear D gene. The V gene's germline CDR1 is SGHTA and CDR2 FQGNSA. V lost 5 bases and J 1 base, leaving 11 bases between the germline ends. The CDR3 sequence is 14 residues long. The CDR3 sequence is CASSPNSRNTEAFF. The CDR3 DNA is TGTGCCAGCAGCCCGAATAGCCGGAACACTGAAGCTTTCTTT.

The chain combines TRBV6-4 with TRBJ2-2, with D tentatively TRBD1 or TRBD2 (5 bases each). Between the trimmed V and J ends, which lost 4 bases and 4 bases, there was a span of 10 bases. Germline CDR1 and CDR2: MRHNA and SNTAGT. The CDR3 consists of 14 residues. Here the CDR3 DNA reads TGTGCCAGCAGTGCCGAGGGGAGCACCGGGGAGCTGTTTTTT. Protein sequence: CASSAEGSTGELFF.

This sequence joins TRBV6-5 and TRBJ2-1; 13 nucleotides align to TRBD2. There are 16 residues in the CDR3. V lost 2 bases, J lost 8 bases, and 6 bases stayed unmatched. The germline V gene has CDR1 MNHEY and CDR2 SVGAGI. The CDR3 is CASSYRLAGGYDEQFF. The CDR3 DNA reads TGTGCCAGCAGTTACCGACTAGCGGGGGGATACGATGAGCAGTTCTTC.